A single sample gave rise to the 7 T cell receptor beta chains below, sequenced in a study of T cell responses to AZD1222 COVID-19 vaccine. Measured with immunoSEQ multiplex PCR; TCRdb has only the in-frame clones, and not every one. The table has roughly 80,000 clones, about nine tenths seen once. Sample: peripheral blood, taken 28 days after the second AZD1222 dose. These receptor sequences come from an adult who received the AZD1222 COVID-19 vaccine.

This chain joins TRBV2 and TRBJ2-4; no reliable D call. V dropped 4 bases and J dropped 8 bases, with 9 bases sitting between them. Germline V gene sequence: CDR1 SNHLY, CDR2 FYNNEI. The CDR3 consists of 12 residues. The CDR3 sequence: CASSAGADIQYF. The CDR3 coding sequence is TGTGCCAGCAGTGCAGGCGCAGACATTCAGTACTTC.

The V gene is TRBV24-1, the J gene TRBJ2-3; D is uncertain. CDR3 length equals 13 residues. The V gene's germline CDR1 is KGHDR and CDR2 SFDVKD. Between the trimmed V and J ends, which lost 7 bases and 9 bases, there was a span of 16 bases. The CDR3 loop is CATSAAAFGTQYF. The CDR3 DNA sequence: TGTGCCACCAGCGCCGCCGCCTTCGGGACGCAGTATTTT.

The V gene is TRBV5-6, the J gene TRBJ1-2; 7 bases fit TRBD1. This CDR3 is built from 15 residues. CDR1 SGHDT and CDR2 YYEEEE come from the germline V gene. The ends lost 4 bases at V and 3 bases at J; junction bases unmatched: 9. CDR3: CASSPQGWFDYGYTF. The CDR3 DNA sequence: TGTGCCAGCAGCCCACAGGGGTGGTTTGACTATGGCTACACCTTC.

The chain links TRBV4-2 to TRBJ1-2, with a tentative D call TRBD1 (6 bases). The germline V gene encodes CDR1 LGHNA and CDR2 YNFKEQ. V was clipped by 3 bases and J by 5 bases, with 13 bases between them. This CDR3 spans 14 amino acids. The CDR3 nucleotides are TGTGCCAGCAGCCAGGTAACAGGGTTTTATGGCTACACCTTC. Its protein product is CASSQVTGFYGYTF.

The chain joins TRBV28 to TRBJ1-5; D unresolved. The CDR3 runs to 17 residues. Trimming left V 1 base short and J 6 bases short, with 19 bases between. Germline V gene data show CDR1 as MDHEN and CDR2 as SYDVKM. The CDR3 here is CASSLLHGPGEGQPQHF. The CDR3 DNA is TGTGCCAGCAGTTTATTACATGGCCCGGGCGAGGGTCAGCCCCAGCATTTT. Variable domain in full (rest from reference TRBV28 and TRBJ1-5): DVKVTQSSRYLVKRTGEKVFLECVQDMDHENMFWYRQDPGLGLRLIYFSYDVKMKEKGDIPEGYSVSREKKERFSLILESASTNQTSMYLCASSLLHGPGEGQPQHFGDGTRLSIL.

This chain connects TRBV6-1 to TRBJ2-7, with D perhaps TRBD1 (6 bases). V was pared by 4 bases and J by 6 bases, with 16 bases between. Per germline, CDR1 MNHNS and CDR2 SASEGT. There are 14 residues in the CDR3. Here the CDR3 DNA reads TGTGCCAGCAGTGGCCAAACAGGGACAAGCGAGCAGTACTTC. It yields the protein CASSGQTGTSEQYF.

The CDR3 loop reads CASSVGQATSYTF. Here the CDR3 DNA reads TGTGCCAGTAGTGTCGGACAGGCAACAAGCTACACCTTC. This chain uses TRBV19 with TRBJ1-2, with TRBD1 matching over 7 bases. Trimming cost V 5 bases and J 9 bases; bases outside gene matches: 9. In germline, CDR1 is LNHDA, CDR2 SQIVND (reference sequence). This CDR3 has 13 residues.